Sequencing of this T cell receptor beta chain was carried out in a study of T cell repertoires in cytomegalovirus infection. One entry per CDR3 protein, called by TCRdb with MiXCR from the reads. The sample consists of 200,000 to 250,000 distinct CDR3 sequences, under 25% of them appearing once. Many counts were recorded for this clonotype. The length of the CDR3 is 14 residues. Germline lookup yields CDR1 MNHNS and CDR2 SASEGT. Trimming removed 6 bases from V and 7 bases from J; junction bases left unmatched: 6. The TCR comes from a human donor in good health (CMV status not recorded). Some clones in this sample may be carry-over from other donors' samples. The sequenced sample consisted of CD8+ T cells from PBMCs. The chain carries TRBV6-1 and TRBJ1-6; 7 bases are a match to TRBD1. The CDR3 bases are TGTGCCAGCAGGAAGACAGGGCGGAATTCACCCCTCCACTTT. This sequence encodes CASRKTGRNSPLHF.